The 4 T cell receptor beta chains presented below share a single source sample, sequenced in a study of OX40 agonist ivuxolimab in advanced cancers. Clones were sequenced by immunoSEQ multiplex PCR, and TCRdb holds only the in-frame ones, with some missing. Of approximately 94,000 clones listed, 89% were seen once; the top ten hold roughly 0.15%. The sample consisted of CD4+ or CD8+ T cells sorted from blood, taken in a trial of the OX40 agonist ivuxolimab. These receptors all stem from an adult with an advanced solid tumor such as melanoma, head and neck, liver or kidney cancer.

In its sample, this clone was seen a few times. V gene TRBV30 combines with J gene TRBJ1-2; D gene ambiguous. Germline values: CDR1 GTSNPN, CDR2 SVGIG (reference sequence). Trimming cost V 3 bases and J 8 bases, with 13 bases left between them. The CDR3 loop spans 12 amino acids. The CDR3 DNA follows: TGTGCCTGGAGCCGAGGTACTGGGGGCTACACCTTC. It specifies CAWSRGTGGYTF.

The rearrangement links TRBV5-1 to TRBJ2-3; D is unresolved. Germline V gene lookup returns CDR1 SGHRS and CDR2 YFSETQ. This CDR3 is 15 amino acids long. V was clipped by 0 bases and J by 3 bases, with 11 bases between them. This CDR3 reads CASSLGVTRTDTQYF. CDR3 DNA sequence: TGCGCCAGCAGCTTGGGGGTGACGCGGACAGATACGCAGTATTTT.

This clone was seen once. This chain uses TRBV15 with TRBJ2-5; 9 nucleotides match TRBD2. There are 16 residues in the CDR3. In germline, CDR1 is LNHNV, CDR2 YYDKDF (reference sequence). Trimming at V came to 1 base and at J to 4 bases, leaving 7 bases not matched to a gene. CDR3 in DNA: TGTGCCACCAGCAGAGGTATAGCGGGAGCGTCAGAGACCCAGTACTTC. This codes for CATSRGIAGASETQYF. The variable domain in full, completed from reference TRBV15 and TRBJ2-5, reads DAMVIQNPRYQVTQFGKPVTLSCSQTLNHNVMYWYQQKSSQAPKLLFHYYDKDFNNEADTPDNFQSRRPNTSFCFLDIRSPGLGDTAMYLCATSRGIAGASETQYFGPGTRLLVL.

The gene calls are TRBV5-6 and TRBJ1-1; 8 bases agree with TRBD1. Unmatched junction bases numbered 8, after V lost 3 bases and J lost 4 bases. This CDR3 has 15 residues. Germline V gene data show CDR1 as SGHDT and CDR2 as YYEEEE. Written as DNA, the CDR3 is TGTGCCAGCAGCTCGGGGGACAGGACAAGCACTGAAGCTTTCTTT. Its translation: CASSSGDRTSTEAFF.